This TCR beta chain originates from a study of control samples from healthy donors and cancer patients. The table came from immunoSEQ multiplex PCR; TCRdb's copy has only in-frame clones and leaves some out. The profile shows about 130,000 clones, about 93% of them singletons. The TCR sequence derives from a man aged 55-75 years with colorectal cancer. The sample taken for sequencing was PBMCs.

Here the CDR3 DNA reads TGTGCCAGCAGCTTTTCACCGGGACACCAAAACTATGGCTACACCTTC. Encoded protein: CASSFSPGHQNYGYTF. The V call is TRBV5-6, the J call TRBJ1-2, with D maybe TRBD1 (6 bases). V gave up 2 bases and J gave up 2 bases, with 16 bases separating them. The CDR3 sequence is 16 residues long. Germline V CDR1 and CDR2: SGHDT, YYEEEE.